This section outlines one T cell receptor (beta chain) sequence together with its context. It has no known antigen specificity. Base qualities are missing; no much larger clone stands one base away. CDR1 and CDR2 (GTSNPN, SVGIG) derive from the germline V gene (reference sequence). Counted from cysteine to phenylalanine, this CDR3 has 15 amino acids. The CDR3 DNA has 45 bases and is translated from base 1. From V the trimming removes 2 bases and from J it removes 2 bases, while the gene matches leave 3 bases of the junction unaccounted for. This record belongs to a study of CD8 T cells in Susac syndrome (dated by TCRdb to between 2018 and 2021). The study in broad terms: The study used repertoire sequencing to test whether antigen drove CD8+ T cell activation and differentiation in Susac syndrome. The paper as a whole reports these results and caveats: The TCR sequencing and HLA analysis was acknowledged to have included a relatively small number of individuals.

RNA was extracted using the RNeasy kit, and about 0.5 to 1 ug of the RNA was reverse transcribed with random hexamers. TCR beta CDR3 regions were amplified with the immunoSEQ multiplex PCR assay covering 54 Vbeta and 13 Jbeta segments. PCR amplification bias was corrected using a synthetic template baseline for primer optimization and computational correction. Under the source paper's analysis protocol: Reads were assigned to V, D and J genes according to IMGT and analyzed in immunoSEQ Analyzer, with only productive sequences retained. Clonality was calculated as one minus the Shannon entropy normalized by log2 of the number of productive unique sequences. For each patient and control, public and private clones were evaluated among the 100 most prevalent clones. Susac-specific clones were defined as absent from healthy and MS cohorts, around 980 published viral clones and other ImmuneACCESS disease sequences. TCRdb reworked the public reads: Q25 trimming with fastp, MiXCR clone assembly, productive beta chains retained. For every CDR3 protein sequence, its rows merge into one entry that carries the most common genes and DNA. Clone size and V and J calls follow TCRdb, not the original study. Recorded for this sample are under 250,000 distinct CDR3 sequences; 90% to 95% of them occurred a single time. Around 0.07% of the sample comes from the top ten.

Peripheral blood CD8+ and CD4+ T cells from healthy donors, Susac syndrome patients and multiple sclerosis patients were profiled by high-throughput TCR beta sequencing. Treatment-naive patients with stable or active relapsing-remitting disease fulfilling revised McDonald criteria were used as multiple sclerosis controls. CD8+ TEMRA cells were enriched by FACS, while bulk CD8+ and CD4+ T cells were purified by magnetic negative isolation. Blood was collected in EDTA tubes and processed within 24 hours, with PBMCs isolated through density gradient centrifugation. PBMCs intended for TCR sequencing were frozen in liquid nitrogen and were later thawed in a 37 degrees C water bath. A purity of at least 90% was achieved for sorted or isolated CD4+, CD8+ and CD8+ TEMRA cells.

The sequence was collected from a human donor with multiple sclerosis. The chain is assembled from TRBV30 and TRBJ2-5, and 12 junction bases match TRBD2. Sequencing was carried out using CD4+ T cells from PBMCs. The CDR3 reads CAWSPGLAGQETQYF. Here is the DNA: TGTGCCTGGAGTCCCGGACTAGCGGGGCAAGAGACCCAGTACTTC. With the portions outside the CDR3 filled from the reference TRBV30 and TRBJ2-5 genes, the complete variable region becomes SQTIHQWPATLVQPVGSPLSLECTVEGTSNPNLYWYRQAAGRGLQLLFYSVGIGQISSEVPQNLSASRPQDRQFILSSKKLLLSDSGFYLCAWSPGLAGQETQYFGPGTRLLVL.